Below, 7 T cell receptor beta chains from the same sample are listed, as sequenced in a study of blood T cells in healthy people across ages. A second PCR of 7 to 11 cycles used a sample-barcoded 5' primer and a J-beta primer mix. TCRdb re-called the 5' RACE reads with MiXCR, one entry per CDR3 protein. The table records under 2,000,000 distinct CDR3 sequences, roughly 50% of them present only once. The material sequenced was blood. Receptors were obtained from a woman aged 40 to 50 in good health.

The chain uses TRBV4-1 and TRBJ1-2, with TRBD1 matching 10 bases. The ends lost 3 bases at V and 2 bases at J; junction bases unmatched: 12. Germline CDR1 reads MGHRA; CDR2 reads YSYEKL. There are 18 residues in the CDR3. The CDR3 nucleotides are TGCGCCAGCAGCCAGGGGTGGGACAGGGGCCGGGCGAACTATGGCTACACCTTC. Its protein is CASSQGWDRGRANYGYTF.

The CDR3 bases are TGTGCCAGCAGCGAAGGCGGGGAGCTGTTTTTT. It specifies CASSEGGELFF. J is TRBJ2-2 and V is TRBV11-3; D is unresolved. CDR1 and CDR2 (germline): SGHNT, YENEEA. Trimming left V 5 bases short and J 7 bases short, with 5 bases between. This CDR3 is built from 11 residues.

In DNA form, the CDR3 reads TGTGCCAGCAGTTTAAGGGGGGCGGGCCCACCGAATACGCAGTATTTT. Translation gives CASSLRGAGPPNTQYF. The V and J genes are TRBV28 and TRBJ2-3; tentatively, D is TRBD1 or TRBD2 (6 bases each). The CDR3 has 16 amino acids. In germline, CDR1 is MDHEN, CDR2 SYDVKM. V was cut by 2 bases and J by 7 bases, with 19 bases left in between.

This clonotype was detected a few times. The chain is built from TRBV6-6 and TRBJ1-5, with D possibly matching TRBD1 (5 bases). V dropped 0 bases and J dropped 1 base, with 10 bases sitting between them. Germline V gene sequence: CDR1 MNHNY, CDR2 SVGAGI (reference sequence). The CDR3 totals 16 residues. CDR3 sequence reads: CASSYSGQGSNQPQHF. Here the CDR3 DNA reads TGTGCCAGCAGTTACTCAGGGCAGGGAAGCAATCAGCCCCAGCATTTT.

The chain is built from TRBV6-2 or TRBV6-3 and TRBJ1-2; D possibly corresponds to TRBD1 (5 bases). Germline V CDR1 and CDR2: MNHEY, SVGEGT. Trimming stripped 4 bases from V and 2 bases from J, with 17 bases between. This CDR3 comprises 16 residues. CDR3 sequence: CASSLARSTANYGYTF. CDR3 nucleotide sequence: TGTGCCAGCAGTTTGGCGCGTTCGACAGCAAACTATGGCTACACCTTC.

The chain carries TRBV4-2 and TRBJ2-5, with D unclear. The V gene lost 1 base and the J gene lost 3 bases, with 12 bases spanning the gap. CDR1 and CDR2 (germline): LGHNA, YNFKEQ. The CDR3 totals 15 residues. This CDR3 reads CASSQGAGGKETQYF. CDR3 bases: TGTGCCAGCAGCCAAGGGGCCGGCGGAAAAGAGACCCAGTACTTC.

This clonotype appeared a single time. The V call is TRBV11-2, the J call TRBJ2-7; tentatively, D is TRBD1 (6 bases). This CDR3 is built from 15 residues. CDR1 SGHAT and CDR2 FQNNGV come from the germline V gene. With 4 bases removed from V and 0 bases from J, the gap between germline ends came to 13 bases. CDR3 region: CASSSRDKDSYEQYF. CDR3 DNA sequence: TGTGCCAGCAGCTCCCGGGACAAGGACTCCTACGAGCAGTACTTC.